The 28 T cell receptor beta chains listed next were all sequenced from one sample in a study of PD-L1 blockade in urothelial cancer (dated by TCRdb to about 2017). Per the publication, the time point label means: peripheral blood 6 weeks after treatment start. Library preparation was by the immunoSEQ multiplex PCR assay. TCRdb limited this immuneACCESS table to in-frame rearrangements with V and J called. A share of clones is missing; checked studies link under half to unresolved V genes, and the rest is unexplained. The table for this sample lists 50,000 to 55,000 clones; around nine tenths of them were counted only once. The top ten hold 2.4% of the sample. The sample consisted of PBMCs, taken around atezolizumab (anti-PD-L1) treatment. These receptors were obtained from a man aged 60-69 years with urothelial cancer.

The gene calls are TRBV30 and TRBJ1-1; D call uncertain. V gave up 3 bases and J gave up 10 bases, with 12 bases separating them. From germline, CDR1 is GTSNPN and CDR2 SVGIG (reference sequence). This CDR3 comprises 11 residues. CDR3 in amino acids: CAWSLGGRAFF. The CDR3 nucleotides are TGTGCCTGGAGCCTCGGAGGGCGAGCTTTCTTT.

The V call is TRBV12-2, the J call TRBJ1-4. TRBV12-2 is annotated as a pseudogene. CDR3 length: 16 residues. The CDR3: CASRLVGGEFSEKLFF. CDR3 bases: TGTGCAAGTCGCTTAGTGGGAGGGGAGTTTTCTGAAAAACTGTTTTTT.

This sequence joins TRBV28 and TRBJ2-4; TRBD2 is a possible D gene (5 bases). Trimming took 6 bases from V and 2 from J, leaving 14 bases between them. Germline-derived CDR1 and CDR2 are MDHEN and SYDVKM. The CDR3 is 15 residues long. The CDR3 here is CASSYITGTKNIQYF. CDR3 sequence (DNA): TGTGCCAGCAGCTATATAACGGGGACCAAAAACATTCAGTACTTC. The complete variable domain, with remaining parts taken from reference TRBV28 and TRBJ2-4, reads DVKVTQSSRYLVKRTGEKVFLECVQDMDHENMFWYRQDPGLGLRLIYFSYDVKMKEKGDIPEGYSVSREKKERFSLILESASTNQTSMYLCASSYITGTKNIQYFGAGTRLSVL.

The gene calls are TRBV11-2 and TRBJ2-3; 8 positions match TRBD2. The CDR3 has 16 residues. Germline CDR1 and CDR2: SGHAT and FQNNGV. Here the CDR3 DNA reads TGTGCGTCGAAGCGGGAGTACGGGTGGGACTCAGATACGCAGTATTTT. This codes for CASKREYGWDSDTQYF.

The chain links TRBV6-5 to TRBJ1-2; 8 positions match TRBD1. Germline V gene sequence: CDR1 MNHEY, CDR2 SVGAGI. The V segment lost 2 bases and the J segment 2 bases; nucleotides outside the gene matches: 4. This CDR3 has 15 residues. The DNA for the CDR3 is TGTGCCAGCAGTTACGCGCAGGGGGCAAACTATGGCTACACCTTC. Protein sequence: CASSYAQGANYGYTF.

The genes are TRBV5-1 and TRBJ2-1; 12 nucleotides line up with TRBD1. The CDR3 length is 16 residues. J was trimmed by 7 bases and V by 0 bases; bases with no gene match: 5. The germline V gene encodes CDR1 SGHRS and CDR2 YFSETQ. The CDR3 protein is CASSLVGQGAGNEQFF. The DNA for the CDR3 is TGCGCCAGCAGCTTGGTGGGACAGGGGGCTGGGAATGAGCAGTTCTTC.

This chain's CDR3 is CASSSQGSSYNEQFF. Here the CDR3 DNA reads TGTGCCAGCAGCTCCCAGGGTAGCTCCTACAATGAGCAGTTCTTC. The J gene is TRBJ2-1, the V gene TRBV7-2, with D tentatively TRBD1 (5 bases). CDR3 length equals 15 residues. Germline lookup yields CDR1 SGHTA and CDR2 FQGNSA. Trimming removed 4 bases from V and 0 bases from J, with 10 bases in between.

The CDR3 sequence: CASSTGGATDTQYF. As DNA, the CDR3 is TGCGCCAGCAGTACGGGGGGGGCTACAGATACGCAGTATTTT. The chain uses TRBV10-1 and TRBJ2-3; TRBD2 agrees at 8 bases. This CDR3 comprises 14 residues. Losses at the gene ends were 5 bases for V and 3 bases for J; bases not matched to a gene: 4. The germline V gene encodes CDR1 WNHNN and CDR2 SYGVQD (reference sequence).

V and J are TRBV5-4 and TRBJ1-6, with D hard to call. This CDR3 is 15 amino acids long. V dropped 2 bases and J dropped 7 bases, with 13 bases sitting between them. CDR1 SGHNT and CDR2 YYREEE come from the germline V gene (reference sequence). The CDR3 DNA follows: TGTGCCAGCAGCTTTGCACCCAGCGGCAATTCACCCCTCCACTTT. Translated: CASSFAPSGNSPLHF.

This chain links TRBV7-2 with TRBJ2-1, with 10 bases aligning to TRBD2. J lost 9 bases, V lost 5 bases, and 13 bases had no gene match. From germline, CDR1 is SGHTA and CDR2 FQGNSA. The CDR3 loop spans 16 amino acids. The CDR3 sequence: CASSRQPPGLATEQFF. The CDR3 DNA reads TGTGCCAGCAGCCGCCAACCCCCGGGACTAGCGACTGAGCAGTTCTTC. Full variable domain (remainder filled in from reference TRBV7-2 and TRBJ2-1): GAGVSQSPSNKVTEKGKDVELRCDPISGHTALYWYRQSLGQGLEFLIYFQGNSAPDKSGLPSDRFSAERTGGSVSTLTIQRTQQEDSAVYLCASSRQPPGLATEQFFGPGTRLTVL.

This sequence joins TRBV11-2 and TRBJ1-4; weak D call: TRBD1 (6 bases). Between the trimmed V and J ends, which lost 0 bases and 13 bases, there was a span of 9 bases. CDR3 length: 12 residues. CDR1 and CDR2 from the germline V gene are SGHAT and FQNNGV. The CDR3 DNA reads as TGTGCCAGCAGCTTAGAGTTAGGGGGACTGTTTTTT. It is translated as CASSLELGGLFF.

The chain uses TRBV28 and TRBJ2-7; 9 positions match TRBD2. Germline loops: CDR1 MDHEN, CDR2 SYDVKM. With V trimmed by 3 bases and J by 6 bases, 6 bases remained unmatched. The CDR3 extends over 14 amino acids. The CDR3 loop reads CASSFSSGSVEQYF. The CDR3 bases are TGTGCCAGCAGTTTCAGTAGCGGGAGTGTCGAGCAGTACTTC.

This chain connects TRBV27 to TRBJ1-5; perhaps TRBD1 as D (5 bases). This CDR3 is built from 16 residues. Germline CDR1 reads MNHEY; CDR2 reads SMNVEV (reference sequence). V lost 3 bases, J lost 0 bases, and 12 bases lay in between. The CDR3 spells CASSLGSGGSNQPQHF. For the CDR3, the DNA is TGTGCCAGCAGTTTGGGGTCGGGGGGTAGCAATCAGCCCCAGCATTTT.

This chain links TRBV6-5 with TRBJ1-1; no clear D. Germline values: CDR1 MNHEY, CDR2 SVGAGI. V lost 6 bases and J 6 bases, leaving 17 bases between the germline ends. The CDR3 covers 14 residues. The CDR3 nucleotides read TGTGCCAGCAGCCCCCCGGGCGGGCGCGCTGAAGCTTTCTTT. Its translation: CASSPPGGRAEAFF.

This clone was seen once. The chain has TRBV6-1 and TRBJ1-3; the D is unclear. Germline V CDR1 and CDR2: MNHNS, SASEGT. Trimming removed 0 bases at V and 0 bases at J, with 6 bases between. The CDR3 spans 15 residues. CDR3 DNA sequence: TGTGCCAGCAGTGAAGCCTCGTACTCTGGAAACACCATATATTTT. Translation: CASSEASYSGNTIYF.

The chain recombines TRBV27 with TRBJ1-1, with 7 bases lining up with TRBD1. The germline gives CDR1 MNHEY, CDR2 SMNVEV (reference sequence). This CDR3 has 18 amino acids. J was trimmed by 4 bases and V by 2 bases; bases with no gene match: 16. The CDR3 DNA is TGTGCCAGCAGTTTAATCGGGCGTAGGACAGGCGCTGGCACTGAAGCTTTCTTT. It is translated as CASSLIGRRTGAGTEAFF.

This clone was found once. The V and J genes are TRBV5-6 and TRBJ1-4; TRBD1 matches 8 bases. The junction had 11 bases not matched to a gene; V was cut back by 3 bases and J by 7 bases. Germline-derived CDR1 and CDR2 are SGHDT and YYEEEE. CDR3 length: 16 amino acids. CDR3 sequence (DNA): TGTGCCAGCAGCTCTACCAGGACAGGGTCGATTGAAAAACTGTTTTTT. This codes for CASSSTRTGSIEKLFF.

This sequence joins TRBV6-6 and TRBJ1-5; 7 bases fit TRBD1. CDR3 length equals 15 residues. V lost 6 bases and J lost 1; bases outside the gene matches: 6. Germline V lookup: CDR1 MNHNY, CDR2 SVGAGI (reference sequence). The CDR3 DNA sequence: TGTGCCAGCAGCCGCCCGGGACAGAGCAATCAGCCCCAGCATTTT. Amino acids: CASSRPGQSNQPQHF.

This chain connects TRBV7-9 to TRBJ2-7; a possible D gene is TRBD1 (5 bases). The CDR3 sequence is 12 residues long. The V and J ends lost 3 bases and 7 bases respectively, with 10 bases between them. Per the germline V gene, CDR1 is SEHNR and CDR2 is FQNEAQ (reference sequence). The CDR3 reads CASSFGAQEQYF. DNA of the CDR3: TGTGCCAGCAGCTTTGGGGCGCAGGAGCAGTACTTC. The whole variable domain, filled in from reference TRBV7-9 and TRBJ2-7, reads DTGVSQNPRHKITKRGQNVTFRCDPISEHNRLYWYRQTLGQGPEFLTYFQNEAQLEKSRLLSDRFSAERPKGSFSTLEIQRTEQGDSAMYLCASSFGAQEQYFGPGTRLTVT.

V and J are TRBV7-2 and TRBJ2-5; 7 positions match TRBD2. The junction had 9 bases not matched to a gene; V was cut back by 3 bases and J by 2 bases. This CDR3 region has 16 residues. Germline V gene data show CDR1 as SGHTA and CDR2 as FQGNSA. The CDR3 nucleotides read TGTGCCAGCAGCTTCTCCGGGAGGTCGGGACAAGAGACCCAGTACTTC. Encoded protein: CASSFSGRSGQETQYF.

In its sample, this clone was seen a few times. This rearrangement joins TRBV6-1 to TRBJ2-2; D is possibly TRBD1 (6 bases). With 8 bases removed from V and 6 bases from J, the gap between germline ends came to 19 bases. CDR1 is MNHNS and CDR2 is SASEGT in the germline V gene. The CDR3 is 15 amino acids. This CDR3 is CASGGRGAAAGELFF. The DNA of the CDR3 is TGTGCCAGCGGGGGCCGTGGGGCAGCGGCCGGGGAGCTGTTTTTT.

This clone was seen once. The chain carries TRBV7-3 and TRBJ1-1; possible D gene TRBD1, 6 bases. V was trimmed by 5 bases and J by 1 base, leaving 8 bases between them. CDR1 is SGHTA, CDR2 FQGTGA, per germline. CDR3 size: 13 residues. The CDR3 sequence: CASSQGGNTEAFF. The CDR3 nucleotides read TGTGCCAGCAGCCAAGGGGGGAACACTGAAGCTTTCTTT.

The chain combines TRBV7-2 with TRBJ2-3; D unclear. With 5 bases removed from V and 2 bases from J, the gap between germline ends came to 5 bases. The CDR3 is 12 amino acids. The germline V gene encodes CDR1 SGHTA and CDR2 FQGNSA. DNA of the CDR3: TGTGCCAGCAGCCCGTACACAGATACGCAGTATTTT. Its translation is CASSPYTDTQYF.

In regard to this clone: The junction departs from germline at one end; a sequencing error may be responsible. The V and J genes are TRBV28 and TRBJ2-1; TRBD2 agrees at 8 bases. The length of the CDR3 is 17 residues. Germline V gene data show CDR1 as MDHEN and CDR2 as SYDVKM. The CDR3 coding sequence is TGTGCCGGCAGTTTTATCCAGAGCGGGAGTGGGTACAATGAGCAGTTCTTC. Encoded protein: CAGSFIQSGSGYNEQFF.

The V gene is TRBV2, the J gene TRBJ1-2; TRBD1 aligns across 9 bases. Losses at the gene ends were 7 bases for V and 3 bases for J; bases not matched to a gene: 3. CDR1 and CDR2 (germline): SNHLY, FYNNEI. The CDR3 is 13 residues long. In DNA form, the CDR3 reads TGTGCCAGCACCCGGACAGGGGACTATGGCTACACCTTC. This sequence encodes CASTRTGDYGYTF.

The chain carries TRBV6-5 and TRBJ2-2; D perhaps matches TRBD1 (5 bases). V was clipped by 0 bases and J by 3 bases, with 11 bases between them. This CDR3 comprises 16 residues. Germline-derived CDR1 and CDR2 are MNHEY and SVGAGI. CDR3 in amino acids: CASSYSGQGHTGELFF. The CDR3 coding sequence is TGTGCCAGCAGTTACTCGGGGCAGGGTCACACCGGGGAGCTGTTTTTT.

V is TRBV7-2 and J is TRBJ1-2; D perhaps matches TRBD1 (5 bases). Germline CDR1 SGHTA, CDR2 FQGNSA. This CDR3 has 15 amino acids. Trimming took 2 bases from V and 8 from J, leaving 18 bases between them. Here the CDR3 DNA reads TGTGCCAGCAGCTTATATCAGGGCGGGGGAGGAGGCTACACCTTC. It encodes CASSLYQGGGGGYTF.

The rearrangement links TRBV6-1 to TRBJ1-2; the D gene is possibly TRBD1 (5 bases). This CDR3 spans 14 amino acids. Germline V gives CDR1 MNHNS, CDR2 SASEGT. Trimming pared 5 bases from V and 4 bases from J, leaving 14 bases between. CDR3 protein: CASSSSGGTYGYTF. CDR3 sequence (DNA): TGTGCCAGCAGTTCCTCTGGAGGGACCTATGGCTACACCTTC.